The 31 T cell receptor beta chains below were found in one sample sequenced in a study of blood T cell repertoires in COVID-19. The assay was immunoSEQ multiplex PCR, and TCRdb's table has in-frame clones only and misses some. In the table there are approximately 100,000 clones, about 87% of which are singletons. Source material: peripheral blood. These receptors originate from a woman in her twenties or thirties with acute or convalescent COVID-19.

The genes are TRBV27 and TRBJ2-2, with 12 bases that match TRBD2. The ends lost 3 bases at V and 6 bases at J; junction bases unmatched: 2. CDR3 length equals 15 residues. Germline CDR1 and CDR2: MNHEY and SMNVEV (reference sequence). The CDR3 nucleotides are TGTGCCAGCAGTTTCTGGACTAGCGGGGCCGGGGAGCTGTTTTTT. Amino acids: CASSFWTSGAGELFF.

The V gene is TRBV28, the J gene TRBJ1-3; 9 nucleotides align to TRBD1. Per germline, CDR1 MDHEN and CDR2 SYDVKM. This CDR3 has 14 amino acids. V gave up 5 bases and J gave up 2 bases; unmatched junction bases: 1. The CDR3 region has the DNA TGTGCCAGCAGTGGGGACAGGGCTGGAAACACCATATATTTT. The encoded protein is CASSGDRAGNTIYF.

The chain joins TRBV5-1 to TRBJ1-1; D gene ambiguous. Germline CDR1 reads SGHRS; CDR2 reads YFSETQ. Trimming took 3 bases from V and 3 from J, leaving 9 bases between them. There are 13 residues in the CDR3. The CDR3 DNA is TGCGCCAGCAGCTCTGCGGGAGACACTGAAGCTTTCTTT. This sequence encodes CASSSAGDTEAFF.

V usage is TRBV9 and J usage is TRBJ1-3; 10 nucleotides agree with TRBD1. The CDR3 spans 17 residues. V lost 5 bases to trimming and J lost 2 bases; unmatched junction nucleotides: 10. Germline V gives CDR1 SGDLS, CDR2 YYNGEE. The CDR3 here is CASSTDRGPSAGNTIYF. The CDR3 nucleotides are TGTGCCAGCAGTACCGACAGGGGGCCTTCTGCTGGAAACACCATATATTTT.

The rearrangement joins TRBV7-3 to TRBJ1-6; the D is unclear. CDR1 is SGHTA and CDR2 is FQGTGA in the germline V gene. Trimming pared 3 bases from V and 9 bases from J, leaving 6 bases between. The CDR3 has 12 amino acids. CDR3 region: CASSFLGSPLHF. CDR3 sequence (DNA): TGTGCCAGCAGCTTCCTAGGTTCACCCCTCCACTTT.

The V call is TRBV28, the J call TRBJ1-4; 10 positions agree with TRBD1. With V trimmed by 0 bases and J by 7 bases, 2 bases remained unmatched. The germline V gene encodes CDR1 MDHEN and CDR2 SYDVKM. The CDR3 runs to 15 residues. CDR3 sequence reads: CASSLWTGGTEKLFF. CDR3 in DNA: TGTGCCAGCAGTTTATGGACAGGGGGCACTGAAAAACTGTTTTTT.

This clone was observed a single time. The chain is built from TRBV18 and TRBJ1-1, with D perhaps TRBD1 (5 bases). CDR1 is KGHSH and CDR2 is LQKENI in the germline V gene. CDR3 size: 14 residues. Trimming took 8 bases from V and 2 from J, leaving 15 bases between them. The chain's CDR3 is CASRKTDQNTEAFF. CDR3 in DNA: TGTGCCAGCCGGAAGACAGACCAAAACACTGAAGCTTTCTTT.

This chain connects TRBV2 to TRBJ1-6; maybe TRBD1 (5 bases). This CDR3 contains 14 residues. Trimming took off 8 bases at V and 10 bases at J, with 18 bases between the two ends. The V gene's germline CDR1 is SNHLY and CDR2 FYNNEI. The CDR3 DNA reads as TGTGCCAGCGCCAAGACAGTTCAAGGCTCACCCCTCCACTTT. This translates into CASAKTVQGSPLHF.

The rearrangement uses TRBV19 and TRBJ1-2, with D unclear. The CDR3 length is 13 residues. Trimming stripped 7 bases from V and 8 bases from J, with 17 bases between. Per the germline V gene, CDR1 is LNHDA and CDR2 is SQIVND (reference sequence). Here the CDR3 reads CASNGVRYGGYTF. The CDR3, as DNA: TGTGCCAGTAACGGGGTGAGGTATGGAGGCTACACCTTC.

The chain combines TRBV5-3 with TRBJ2-7; 12 bases line up with TRBD2. TRBV5-3 is known as an ORF, though its function is uncertain. This CDR3 is built from 16 residues. The ends lost 4 bases at V and 3 bases at J; junction bases unmatched: 8. The chain's CDR3 is CARSPWTSGVLYEQYF. CDR3 coding DNA: TGTGCCAGAAGCCCGTGGACTAGCGGGGTCCTCTACGAGCAGTACTTC.

This chain connects TRBV2 to TRBJ1-4; 9 bases are a match to TRBD1. The CDR3 is 14 amino acids. Germline V lookup: CDR1 SNHLY, CDR2 FYNNEI. V trimming: 6 bases; J trimming: 8 bases; junction bases outside the gene matches: 7. CDR3 residues: CASRGTGKYEKLFF. CDR3 nucleotide sequence: TGTGCCAGCAGGGGGACAGGGAAGTACGAAAAACTGTTTTTT.

The chain combines TRBV30 with TRBJ1-3, with TRBD1 matching 8 bases. CDR3 length: 17 amino acids. CDR1 and CDR2 from the germline V gene are GTSNPN and SVGIG (reference sequence). V lost 0 bases and J lost 7; bases outside the gene matches: 14. CDR3 region: CAWSVLSHGQGRNTIYF. CDR3 DNA: TGTGCCTGGAGTGTATTGTCCCATGGACAGGGAAGGAACACCATATATTTT.

The V gene is TRBV3-1 (or the pseudogene TRBV3-2), the J gene TRBJ2-5; tentative D call: TRBD1 (6 bases). The V and J ends lost 5 bases and 3 bases respectively, with 7 bases between them. Germline V gene sequence: CDR1 LGHDT, CDR2 YNNKEL (reference sequence). The CDR3 extends over 12 amino acids. The CDR3 nucleotides read TGTGCCAGCAGCTACAGGGAAGAGACCCAGTACTTC. This translates into CASSYREETQYF.

This chain joins TRBV28 and TRBJ1-4, with TRBD1 matching 8 bases. CDR3 length: 14 residues. V shed 3 bases, J shed 6 bases, and the junction held 3 bases outside the gene matches. CDR1 and CDR2 (germline): MDHEN, SYDVKM. The CDR3 loop is CASSFDRGYEKLFF. CDR3 DNA: TGTGCCAGCAGTTTTGACAGGGGTTATGAAAAACTGTTTTTT.

The CDR3 coding sequence is TGCGCCAGCAGCCTCGGGACTTCGGGCGGCACTGAAGCTTTCTTT. It specifies CASSLGTSGGTEAFF. The V gene is TRBV4-1, the J gene TRBJ1-1, with a tentative D call TRBD1 (5 bases). This CDR3 has 15 residues. Germline V gene sequence: CDR1 MGHRA, CDR2 YSYEKL. Trimming cost V 4 bases and J 4 bases, with 16 bases left between them.

This sequence joins TRBV18 and TRBJ2-7, with 12 bases fitting TRBD1. The CDR3 is 13 amino acids. Germline V CDR1 and CDR2: KGHSH, LQKENI. J gave up 11 bases and V 1 base, and 3 bases lay outside the gene matches. CDR3 loop: CASSPRGTGGEYF. CDR3 DNA: TGTGCCAGCTCACCACGCGGGACAGGGGGCGAGTACTTC.

The chain is built from TRBV29-1 and TRBJ2-3; 8 positions match TRBD2. V dropped 4 bases and J dropped 5; count of bases not matched to a gene: 8. CDR3 length equals 14 residues. Per the germline V gene, CDR1 is SQVTM and CDR2 is ANQGSEA. In DNA form, the CDR3 reads TGCAGCGTTGTAGCGCGGGGGGAGGTAGATACGCAGTATTTT. Protein product: CSVVARGEVDTQYF.

This clone occurred once. CDR3 nucleotides: TGTGCCAGCAGCTTTGGGGGCATGAACACTGAAGCTTTCTTT. Amino acid sequence: CASSFGGMNTEAFF. The rearrangement links TRBV7-8 to TRBJ1-1, with D possibly matching TRBD1 (6 bases). In germline, CDR1 is SGHVS, CDR2 FQNEAQ. V lost 3 bases to trimming and J lost 0 bases, with 8 bases between them. The CDR3 sequence is 14 residues long.

In its sample, this clone was seen once. The V gene is TRBV3-1 (or the pseudogene TRBV3-2), the J gene TRBJ1-1; D gene ambiguous. The ends were cut back, 2 bases at V and 9 bases at J, with 10 bases in the middle. Germline V gene data show CDR1 as LGHDT and CDR2 as YNNKEL (reference sequence). The CDR3 consists of 12 residues. Here the CDR3 DNA reads TGTGCCAGCAGCCAACGGGATTCGAAAGCTTTCTTT. Its translation: CASSQRDSKAFF.

The chain has TRBV7-9 and TRBJ2-3; possible D gene TRBD2, 5 bases. Between the trimmed V and J ends, which lost 4 bases and 3 bases, there was a span of 8 bases. The CDR3 covers 13 residues. Germline V gene data show CDR1 as SEHNR and CDR2 as FQNEAQ (reference sequence). The CDR3 DNA is TGTGCCAGCAGCTCGGCGGGTACAGATACGCAGTATTTT. This translates into CASSSAGTDTQYF.

This clone was seen more than once but under ten times. This chain uses TRBV3-1 (or the pseudogene TRBV3-2) with TRBJ1-4; no reliable D call. CDR3 length: 13 residues. V lost 4 bases to trimming and J lost 6 bases, with 9 bases between them. Per the germline V gene, CDR1 is LGHDT and CDR2 is YNNKEL (reference sequence). The CDR3: CASSRGGDEKLFF. For the CDR3, the DNA is TGTGCCAGCAGCCGGGGAGGTGATGAAAAACTGTTTTTT.

The table lists this clone with a few counts. The chain links TRBV6-5 to TRBJ1-2; the match to TRBD1 covers 7 bases. The germline V gene has CDR1 MNHEY and CDR2 SVGAGI. With V trimmed by 6 bases and J by 6 bases, 7 bases remained unmatched. This CDR3 comprises 13 residues. The CDR3 sequence: CASRRGLSDGYTF. In DNA form, the CDR3 reads TGTGCCAGCAGGAGGGGGCTCTCGGATGGCTACACCTTC.

The chain carries TRBV28 and TRBJ2-7, with a tentative D call TRBD1 (6 bases). V dropped 5 bases and J dropped 5 bases, with 10 bases sitting between them. The CDR3 extends over 12 amino acids. The germline V gene encodes CDR1 MDHEN and CDR2 SYDVKM. The CDR3 DNA sequence: TGTGCCAGCAGTACAGGGAGTCACGAGCAGTACTTC. This gives the protein CASSTGSHEQYF.

The rearrangement joins TRBV27 to TRBJ2-3; D possibly corresponds to TRBD2 (5 bases). CDR1 and CDR2 from the germline V gene are MNHEY and SMNVEV (reference sequence). Trimming took off 10 bases at V and 1 base at J, with 9 bases between the two ends. The CDR3 has 12 residues. CDR3 loop: CATAGGTDTQYF. Written as DNA, the CDR3 is TGTGCCACCGCCGGGGGCACAGATACGCAGTATTTT.

The V gene is TRBV24-1, the J gene TRBJ2-7; TRBD2 agrees at 7 bases. There are 15 residues in the CDR3. Trimming took 3 bases from V and 2 from J; bases not matched to a gene: 6. Looked up from germline, CDR1 is KGHDR and CDR2 is SFDVKD. The CDR3 DNA sequence: TGTGCCACCAGTGATCTTTACGGACTAGCCTACGAGCAGTACTTC. Amino acids: CATSDLYGLAYEQYF.

The chain carries TRBV29-1 and TRBJ1-1; 8 nucleotides agree with TRBD1. V dropped 4 bases and J dropped 7; count of bases not matched to a gene: 2. This CDR3 contains 11 residues. Germline V lookup: CDR1 SQVTM, CDR2 ANQGSEA. The DNA for the CDR3 is TGCAGCGTTGCAGGGGGCGGTGAAGCTTTCTTT. This translates into CSVAGGGEAFF.

This clone showed up just once. The rearrangement uses TRBV5-1 and TRBJ2-1, with D unclear. Trimming left V 0 bases short and J 5 bases short, with 6 bases between. CDR1 and CDR2 (germline): SGHRS, YFSETQ. The CDR3 runs to 13 residues. The CDR3 spells CASSLEPDNEQFF. DNA of the CDR3: TGCGCCAGCAGCTTGGAGCCCGACAATGAGCAGTTCTTC.

The rearrangement uses TRBV5-1 and TRBJ1-2; D might be TRBD1 (5 bases). Trimming left V 4 bases short and J 6 bases short, with 22 bases between. This CDR3 has 16 residues. Per the germline V gene, CDR1 is SGHRS and CDR2 is YFSETQ. The CDR3 nucleotides read TGCGCCAGCAGCCAAGGAGTATGGCAGGGAAAAAATGGCTACACCTTC. Amino acids: CASSQGVWQGKNGYTF.

The rearrangement joins TRBV4-1 to TRBJ2-3; D remains unclear. This CDR3 is built from 15 residues. Trimming shortened V by 0 bases and J by 0 bases, and 7 bases separated the two germline ends. Germline values: CDR1 MGHRA, CDR2 YSYEKL. CDR3 sequence reads: CASSQERTSTDTQYF. The CDR3 nucleotides are TGCGCCAGCAGCCAAGAACGTACTAGCACAGATACGCAGTATTTT.

V and J are TRBV7-2 and TRBJ1-5, with a possible D match to TRBD1 (6 bases). V lost 4 bases, J lost 2 bases, and 9 bases lay in between. Germline V CDR1 and CDR2: SGHTA, FQGNSA. The CDR3 runs 14 residues. Here the CDR3 reads CASSSRQGNQPQHF. The CDR3 coding sequence is TGTGCCAGCAGCTCCCGACAGGGCAATCAGCCCCAGCATTTT.

CDR3 amino acids: CASSWGQGGTEAFF. The CDR3 nucleotides read TGCGCCAGCAGCTGGGGACAGGGAGGAACTGAAGCTTTCTTT. J is TRBJ1-1 and V is TRBV5-1; TRBD1 aligns across 9 bases. V lost 3 bases, J lost 5 bases, and 5 bases stayed unmatched. CDR1 is SGHRS, CDR2 YFSETQ, per germline. CDR3 length: 14 residues.